The 16 T cell receptor beta chains listed next were all sequenced from one sample in a study of breast tumors, draining lymph nodes, adjacent tissues. Axillary draining lymph nodes of breast cancer patients supplied the node samples. From the multiplex PCR reads, TCRdb called clonotypes with MiXCR, one entry per CDR3 protein. This table has about 100,000 distinct CDR3 sequences, less than 25% appearing once. Source material: axillary lymph node tissue. Receptors originate from a female donor with breast cancer. Some clones in this sample may be carry-over from other donors' samples.

This clonotype appeared many times. The chain is built from TRBV19 and TRBJ1-2; weak D call: TRBD1 (5 bases). This CDR3 has 13 amino acids. Per germline, CDR1 LNHDA and CDR2 SQIVND (reference sequence). The chain's CDR3 is CGEGKYRYYGYTF. The CDR3 bases are TGTGGGGAGGGAAAATACAGGTACTATGGCTACACCTTC.

This clonotype was detected many times. The chain recombines TRBV4-2 with TRBJ2-7, with D possibly being TRBD2 (6 bases). Germline assignment: CDR1 LGHNA and CDR2 YNFKEQ. This CDR3 has 16 residues. Between the trimmed V and J ends, which lost 3 bases and 2 bases, there was a span of 17 bases. CDR3 amino acids: CASSHLLRGRPYEQYF. CDR3 DNA: TGTGCCAGCAGCCACCTCCTTCGGGGGAGGCCCTACGAGCAGTACTTC.

This clonotype was detected ten times or more. The rearrangement links TRBV4-2 to TRBJ1-2, with a weak D call TRBD1 (5 bases). Germline-derived CDR1 and CDR2 are LGHNA and YNFKEQ. The CDR3 consists of 14 residues. With 1 base removed from V and 8 bases from J, the gap between germline ends came to 14 bases. The CDR3 DNA reads TGTGCCAGCAGCCAAGGGGGCACCGCCTGGGGCTACACCTTC. Its translation is CASSQGGTAWGYTF.

This clonotype came up many times. The V gene is TRBV7-8, the J gene TRBJ2-5, with D possibly matching TRBD2 (6 bases). Trimming took off 3 bases at V and 3 bases at J, with 14 bases between the two ends. The length of the CDR3 is 15 residues. Germline CDR1 SGHVS, CDR2 FQNEAQ. The DNA of the CDR3 is TGTGCCAGCAGCTTTGCCGGGACTGGGAAAGAGACCCAGTACTTC. Its protein product is CASSFAGTGKETQYF.

This clonotype was recorded at least ten times. V is TRBV5-4 and J is TRBJ2-2; possibly TRBD2 for D (6 bases). V lost 5 bases and J 0 bases, leaving 11 bases between the germline ends. This CDR3 spans 15 amino acids. Germline lookup yields CDR1 SGHNT and CDR2 YYREEE (reference sequence). This chain's CDR3 is CASRPGSSNTGELFF. Written as DNA, the CDR3 is TGTGCCAGCAGGCCCGGGAGCTCGAACACCGGGGAGCTGTTTTTT.

This clonotype was counted many times. The chain carries TRBV6-5 and TRBJ2-7; D might be TRBD1 or TRBD2, each matching 6 bases. V was trimmed by 7 bases and J by 5 bases, leaving 15 bases between them. The CDR3 has 13 residues. CDR1 is MNHEY and CDR2 is SVGAGI in the germline V gene. In DNA form, the CDR3 reads TGTGCCAGCACAAAACCAGGGGAGGACGAGCAGTACTTC. This codes for CASTKPGEDEQYF.

This clonotype has a count of ten or more. The CDR3 loop is CASSLRQGAGGYTF. DNA of the CDR3: TGTGCCAGCAGTTTACGACAGGGGGCGGGTGGCTACACCTTC. The rearrangement joins TRBV12-3 or TRBV12-4 to TRBJ1-2; 10 bases map to TRBD1. This CDR3 has 14 amino acids. Trimming removed 2 bases from V and 7 bases from J; junction bases left unmatched: 4.

Ten or more counts support this clonotype. V gene TRBV5-8 combines with J gene TRBJ2-5, with D uncertain. The CDR3 extends over 13 amino acids. V shed 4 bases and J shed 5 bases, with 12 bases lying between them. Germline-derived CDR1 and CDR2 are SGHTS and YDEGEE. CDR3 loop: CASSPTRRETQYF. The CDR3 bases are TGTGCCAGCAGCCCTACCCGGCGCGAGACCCAGTACTTC.

This clonotype was recorded at least ten times. V gene TRBV2 combines with J gene TRBJ1-4; D gene unclear. V was shortened by 6 bases and J by 7 bases, with 9 bases between the two germline ends. There are 12 residues in the CDR3. Germline CDR1 reads SNHLY; CDR2 reads FYNNEI. The CDR3 reads CASSAGGEKLFF. The DNA of the CDR3 is TGTGCCAGCAGCGCGGGTGGTGAAAAACTGTTTTTT.

This CDR3 is CASSRGTGSNEQFF. The DNA for the CDR3 is TGTGCCAGCAGCCGCGGGACAGGATCCAATGAGCAGTTCTTC. The chain has TRBV3-1 and TRBJ2-1; 8 bases are shared with TRBD1. CDR3 size: 14 residues. The V and J ends lost 4 bases and 6 bases, in that order; junction bases with no gene match: 5. Germline-derived CDR1 and CDR2 are LGHDT and YNNKEL (reference sequence).

As for this clonotype: A much larger clone is a single base away; this may be a read error. The chain joins TRBV5-1 to TRBJ1-4, with 10 positions matching TRBD1. The CDR3 runs 17 residues. Germline V gene sequence: CDR1 SGHRS, CDR2 YFSETQ. CDR3 protein: CASSPFTDRGRSEKLLF. The CDR3 DNA reads as TGCGCCAGCAGCCCATTTACAGACAGGGGGCGTTCTGAAAAACTGCTTTTT.

Remarks on this clonotype: Since the CDR3 does not end with the conserved phenylalanine or tryptophan, this likely comes from a read error. It is unclear where the CDR3 begins or ends on the DNA, so no DNA is shown, and the CDR3 is as TCRdb lists it. The gene calls are TRBV6-1 and TRBJ2-1; no DNA check was done on the table's D call, TRBD1. Ends included, the CDR3 has 15 residues. The germline V gene encodes CDR1 MNHNS and CDR2 SASEGT. The CDR3 sequence is CASCRNRGFSNERFL.

This clonotype appeared many times. The chain is built from TRBV5-1 and TRBJ2-6; weak D call: TRBD1 (6 bases). V dropped 0 bases and J dropped 3 bases, with 13 bases sitting between them. The germline V gene has CDR1 SGHRS and CDR2 YFSETQ. CDR3 length: 17 residues. CDR3: CASSLVGQMIGANVLTF. The DNA of the CDR3 is TGCGCCAGCAGCTTGGTTGGACAGATGATTGGGGCCAACGTCCTGACTTTC.

The sample holds a few counts of this clonotype. Just one base apart from a much larger clone, this may be a read error. This chain connects TRBV20-1 to TRBJ2-3; 11 bases agree with TRBD2. Germline CDR1 is DFQATT and CDR2 is SNEGSKA (reference sequence). The junction had 5 bases not matched to a gene; V was cut back by 6 bases and J by 3 bases. The CDR3 has 14 residues. The CDR3 coding sequence is TGCAGTGCCATGACTAGCGGGGCTACAGATACGCAGTATTTT. This sequence encodes CSAMTSGATDTQYF.

At least ten counts were recorded for this clonotype. This chain links TRBV15 with TRBJ2-3; 7 nucleotides align to TRBD2. The CDR3 contains 15 residues. Germline V gene sequence: CDR1 LNHNV, CDR2 YYDKDF (reference sequence). V dropped 5 bases and J dropped 0; count of bases not matched to a gene: 5. CDR3 protein: CATSGTGGSTDTQYF. The CDR3 region has the DNA TGTGCCACCAGCGGGACCGGGGGGAGCACAGATACGCAGTATTTT.

This clonotype showed up many times. This rearrangement joins TRBV6-5 to TRBJ2-7; D may be TRBD2 (6 bases). The V end was cut by 0 bases, the J end by 0 bases, with 12 bases between. This CDR3 has 16 residues. Germline V CDR1 and CDR2: MNHEY, SVGAGI. CDR3 in amino acids: CASSYSRGRSSYEQYF. CDR3 DNA sequence: TGTGCCAGCAGTTACTCCAGAGGGAGGAGCTCCTACGAGCAGTACTTC.